This TCR beta chain was identified during a study of blood T cell repertoires in COVID-19. From germline, CDR1 is SNHLY and CDR2 FYNNEI. The CDR3 sequence is 15 residues long. The trim removed 7 bases at V and 8 bases at J, leaving 9 bases unmatched. How the authors handled the data: Amplified reference gene primers provided the basis for estimating nucleated cell counts. Profiling relied on immunoSEQ multiplex PCR, and the TCRdb table lists in-frame clones only, not all of them. The V and J calls and clone size were taken over from that table, and D and trimming were inferred from the DNA. The sample includes 55,000 to 70,000 clones, approximately 80% of them seen just once.

This TCR derives from a human donor in a cohort sampled during active COVID-19. The genes are TRBV2 and TRBJ2-1; the match to TRBD2 covers 12 bases. Sequenced: peripheral blood. The CDR3 loop is CASNQLAGGRDEQFF. The CDR3 DNA reads as TGTGCCAGCAACCAACTAGCGGGAGGCCGGGATGAGCAGTTCTTC.